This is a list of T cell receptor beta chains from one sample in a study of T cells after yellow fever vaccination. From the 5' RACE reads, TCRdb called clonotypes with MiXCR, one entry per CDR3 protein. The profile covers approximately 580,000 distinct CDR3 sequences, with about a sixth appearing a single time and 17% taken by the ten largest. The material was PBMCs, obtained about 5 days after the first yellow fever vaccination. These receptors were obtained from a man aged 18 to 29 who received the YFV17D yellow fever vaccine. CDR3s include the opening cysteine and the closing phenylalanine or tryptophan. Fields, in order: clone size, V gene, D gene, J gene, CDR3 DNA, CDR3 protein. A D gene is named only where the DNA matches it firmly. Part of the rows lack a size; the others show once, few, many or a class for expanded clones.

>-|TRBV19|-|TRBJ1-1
TGTGCCAGTAGTCCGCGGACAGCTATGAACACTGAAGCTTTCTTT
CASSPRTAMNTEAFF
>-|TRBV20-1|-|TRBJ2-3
TGCAGTGCTAAGGGGCTAGCCGCGCAGTATTTT
CSAKGLAAQYF
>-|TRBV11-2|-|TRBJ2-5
TGTGCCAGCAGCTTTCCTTCTTTTGGGACTCCTGATCAAGAGACCCAGTACTTC
CASSFPSFGTPDQETQYF
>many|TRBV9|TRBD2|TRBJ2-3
TGTGCCAGCAGCCGCTTACTAGCGGGGGGCACAGATACGCAGTATTTT
CASSRLLAGGTDTQYF
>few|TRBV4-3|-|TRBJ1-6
TGCGCCAGCAGCCGCCACTGGGACACTAGCTCCTATAATTCACCCCTCCACTTT
CASSRHWDTSSYNSPLHF
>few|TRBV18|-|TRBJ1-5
TGTGCCAGCTCACCGGTCAGGGAGTTAAGTCAGCCCCAGCATTTT
CASSPVRELSQPQHF
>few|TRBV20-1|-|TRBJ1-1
TGCAGTGCTAGATCCGGGGAGCGGATGAACACTGAAGCTTTCTTT
CSARSGERMNTEAFF
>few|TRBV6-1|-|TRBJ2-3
TGTGCCAGCAGTCTTACGGGACCGTTAGAAGCAGATACGCAGTATTTT
CASSLTGPLEADTQYF
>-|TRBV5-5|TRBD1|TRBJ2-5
TGTGCCAGCAGCCTCCCCGGGACAGATATGAAGACCCAGTACTTC
CASSLPGTDMKTQYF
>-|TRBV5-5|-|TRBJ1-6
TGTGCCAGCACTGAAAGGAATTCACCCCTCCACTTT
CASTERNSPLHF
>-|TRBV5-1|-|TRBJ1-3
TGCGCCAGCAGCTTCGGGCAGTGGGCGAAAAGCTCTGGAAACACCATATATTTT
CASSFGQWAKSSGNTIYF
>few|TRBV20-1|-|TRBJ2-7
TGCAGTGCTAGAGAGGCCGTCCGCGAGCAGTACTTC
CSAREAVREQYF
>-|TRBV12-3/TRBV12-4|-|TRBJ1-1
TGTGCCAGCAGTTTCCAAATGACGGTGAACACTGAAGCTTTCTTT
CASSFQMTVNTEAFF
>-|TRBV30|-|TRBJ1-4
TGTGCCTGGAGTGTACCTGGGAATGAAAAACTGTTTTTT
CAWSVPGNEKLFF
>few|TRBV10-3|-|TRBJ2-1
TGTGCCATCAGTGGAGCAGATTCGAACAATGAGCAGTTCTTC
CAISGADSNNEQFF
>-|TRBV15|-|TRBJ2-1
TGTGCCACCAGCCGGGGGCTCAGCGGGGTCTACAATGAGCAGTTCTTC
CATSRGLSGVYNEQFF
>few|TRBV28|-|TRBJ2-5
TGTGCCAGCTCACGGTATAAAGAGACCCAGTACTTC
CASSRYKETQYF
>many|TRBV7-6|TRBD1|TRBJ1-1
TGTGCCAGCAGCCAGGGGGCAGGGGGAAGGTACACTGAAGCTTTCTTT
CASSQGAGGRYTEAFF
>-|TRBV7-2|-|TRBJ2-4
TGTGCCAGCAGCTCCCCCCACTGGCTAAACAACATTCAGTACTTC
CASSSPHWLNNIQYF
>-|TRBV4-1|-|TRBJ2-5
TGCGCCAGCAGCCTTAAATTTCTTGGGGCAGGGAACCAAGAGACCCAGTACTTC
CASSLKFLGAGNQETQYF
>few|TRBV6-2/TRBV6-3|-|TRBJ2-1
TGTGCCAGCACCCAGTTTCGCAACAATGAGCAGTTCTTC
CASTQFRNNEQFF
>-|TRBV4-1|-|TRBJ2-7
TGCGCCAGCAGCCACCCTCAGGACGGAGACTCCTACGAGCAGTACTTC
CASSHPQDGDSYEQYF
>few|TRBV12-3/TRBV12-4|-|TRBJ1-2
TGTGCCAGCAGTCTTACGTCGGCTGGCTACACCTTC
CASSLTSAGYTF
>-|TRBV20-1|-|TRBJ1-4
TGCAGTGCTAGAGGGGGTGGGGGGAATGAAAAACTGTTTTTT
CSARGGGGNEKLFF
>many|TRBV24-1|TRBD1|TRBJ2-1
TGTGCCACCAGTGATTACTCTTCGACAGGGAAGAATGAGCAGTTCTTC
CATSDYSSTGKNEQFF
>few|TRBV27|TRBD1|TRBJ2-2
TGTGCCAGCAGTCCGGACTATGGACAGGGAATCGGGGAGCTGTTTTTT
CASSPDYGQGIGELFF
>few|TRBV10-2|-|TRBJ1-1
TGCGCCAGCAGAGAGAGGGGAGGGGCGCTTTCTGAAGCTTTCTTT
CASRERGGALSEAFF
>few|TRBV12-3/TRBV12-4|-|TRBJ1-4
TGTGCCAGCAGTTTACGGAGGGTCCGCGAAAAACTGTTTTTT
CASSLRRVREKLFF
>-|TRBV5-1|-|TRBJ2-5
TGCGCCAGCAGCGTTTACAGGAGCCAAGAGACCCAGTACTTC
CASSVYRSQETQYF
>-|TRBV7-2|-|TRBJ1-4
TGTGCCAGCAGCTTAGTAACGGGCCAGGGCTTAAAACTGTTTTTT
CASSLVTGQGLKLFF
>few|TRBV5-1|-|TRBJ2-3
TGCGCCAGCAGCTCAGGAGCTACGCAGTATTTT
CASSSGATQYF
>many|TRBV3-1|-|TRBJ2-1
TGTGCCAGCAGCCCAAGTCTGGGGTTACATGAGCAGTTCTTC
CASSPSLGLHEQFF
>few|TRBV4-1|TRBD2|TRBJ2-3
TGCGCCAGCAGCCGTAGCGGGGGCCGTGGAGATACGCAGTATTTT
CASSRSGGRGDTQYF